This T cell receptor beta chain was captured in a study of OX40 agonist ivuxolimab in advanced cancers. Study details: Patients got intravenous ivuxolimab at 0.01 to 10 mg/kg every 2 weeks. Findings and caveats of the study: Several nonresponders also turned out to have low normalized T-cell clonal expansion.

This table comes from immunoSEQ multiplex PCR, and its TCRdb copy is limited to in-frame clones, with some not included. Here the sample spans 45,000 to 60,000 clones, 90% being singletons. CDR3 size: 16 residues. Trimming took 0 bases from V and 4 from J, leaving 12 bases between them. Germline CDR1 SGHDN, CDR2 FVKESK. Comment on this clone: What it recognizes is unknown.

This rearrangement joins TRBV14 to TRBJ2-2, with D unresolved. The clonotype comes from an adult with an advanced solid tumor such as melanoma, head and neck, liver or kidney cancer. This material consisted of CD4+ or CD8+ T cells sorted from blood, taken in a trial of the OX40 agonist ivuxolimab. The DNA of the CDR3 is TGTGCCAGCAGCCAAGATCAGTCTTTTTCCACCGGGGAGCTGTTTTTT. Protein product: CASSQDQSFSTGELFF.